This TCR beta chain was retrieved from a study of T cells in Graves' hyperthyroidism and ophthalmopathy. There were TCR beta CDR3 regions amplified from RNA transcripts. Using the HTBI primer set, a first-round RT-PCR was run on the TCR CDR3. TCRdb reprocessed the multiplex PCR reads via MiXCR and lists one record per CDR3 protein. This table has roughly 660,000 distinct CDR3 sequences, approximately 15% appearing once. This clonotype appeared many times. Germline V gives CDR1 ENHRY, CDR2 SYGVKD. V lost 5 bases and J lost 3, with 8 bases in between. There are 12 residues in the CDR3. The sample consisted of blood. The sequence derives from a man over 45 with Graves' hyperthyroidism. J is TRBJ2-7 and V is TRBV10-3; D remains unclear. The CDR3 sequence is CAISNPSYEQYF. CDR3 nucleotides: TGTGCCATCAGTAACCCCAGCTACGAGCAGTACTTC.